This T cell receptor beta chain is from a study of shared T cell receptors in the human thymus (TCRdb year 2021). Background for the entire study: The study examined how self-reactive, shared T-cell receptor alpha chains are generated in the human thymus.

The library came from the immunoSEQ multiplex PCR assay. Here the immuneACCESS table is served through TCRdb, limited to in-frame sequences with V and J called. Missing clones are a known gap in these copies; in checked studies unresolved V genes cover under half, and the rest lacks a known reason. This sample gives hundreds of thousands of clones in total; 70% to 90% of them show up just once. Roughly 0.0087% of the sample comes from the top ten. Per the germline V gene, SQVTM is the CDR1 and ANQGSEA is the CDR2. V ends up 6 bases short and J 2 bases short, with an unmatched junction base count of 4. Its CDR3 holds 13 amino acids, cysteine through phenylalanine. Only the CDR3 portion is preserved as DNA: 39 bases, with reading frame beginning at the first base. Regarding this clone: Its target antigen remains unknown. Nothing much larger sits one base from this clone, and base qualities are not available.

This sample also appeared in a second study, on human thymus T cells. The second paper states: Donors were immunologically healthy infants undergoing open corrective cardiac surgery for congenital heart defects in Finland. Thymus tissue was obtained as surgical resects removed during corrective cardiac surgery. V and J gene segment usage appeared biased in both thymic and peripheral blood repertoires. Highly overlapping thymic TCR repertoires among unrelated individuals were reported in the related research. TCR alpha and beta repertoires from about eight infant thymus samples and a few related peripheral blood samples were characterized in the study. The cohort included more than 5 male and a couple of female infants, with donor ages spanning 7 to 244 days. Thymocytes were released mechanically from tissue and stored at -70 °C as pellets of roughly 8.5-32 million cells. A QIAsymphony instrument was used to extract genomic DNA from the frozen cell pellets. TCRB and TCRAD loci were amplified from a standardized quantity of quality-controlled genomic DNA using the immunoSEQ multiplex PCR assay. The amplicons covered the V(D)J region and were long enough to include the CDR3 and to identify the V and J genes. The commercial immunoSEQ service was used to sequence amplicons on an Illumina platform. Corrections for primer bias and sequencing errors followed previously described methods, while TCRAD and TCRB definitions were based on the IMGT database. Repertoires were analysed with immunoSEQ Analyzer 3.0 and VDJTools, covering basic statistics, V/J segment usage, diversity estimates, rarefaction and pairwise overlap. Diversity was estimated using the Chao1, ChaoE, Efron-Thisted, Shannon and inverse Simpson indices, and was also estimated on datasets down-sampled to the size of the smallest sample. Repertoire overlap was determined by strict matching of CDR3 nucleotide sequence, V gene and J gene, and Jaccard-based multidimensional scaling clustering was applied. Thymus samples yielded on average approximately 860,000 unique TCRB clonotypes, compared with around 91,000 from blood samples.

In this chain, TRBV29-1 is recombined with TRBJ2-7; 10 junctional bases match TRBD2. This receptor was obtained from a boy under two years old with a congenital heart defect. Donor details come from another sample of the same person, matched by shared clones. Sequencing used thymocytes. Here the CDR3 is given as CSVRTSGTYEQYF. The DNA sequence is TGCAGCGTCCGGACTAGCGGCACCTACGAGCAGTACTTC.